This T cell receptor (beta chain) was recovered during a study of T cell responses to AZD1222 COVID-19 vaccine. Broader study findings: Breadth and depth of Spike-specific TCRs rose after two AZD1222 doses. There were repertoire samples only from the period after the peak T cell response. Regions 160-218 and 743-854 held dominance among vaccine-associated CD4 TCRs, which spanned spike.

Assay: immunoSEQ multiplex PCR; the TCRdb copy retains only in-frame clones and omits some. The table includes around 84,000 clones, about 85% detected once. Comment on this clone: As yet, its antigen is unknown.

The germline CDR1 and CDR2 sequences are MNHEY and SMNVEV (reference sequence). This CDR3 spans 15 amino acids. V trimming: 6 bases; J trimming: 7 bases; junction bases outside the gene matches: 9. This sample comprised peripheral blood, obtained on day 0 of AZD1222 vaccination. This clonotype originated in an adult in good health. The chain is built from TRBV27 and TRBJ1-5; 10 nucleotides line up with TRBD1. The CDR3 DNA sequence: TGTGCCAGCAGCGAGGGGACAGGGGTTTGGCAGCCCCAGCATTTT. Its translation is CASSEGTGVWQPQHF.